Following are 13 T cell receptor beta chains from one sample sequenced in a study of T cells after yellow fever vaccination. TCRdb itself ran the 5' RACE reads through MiXCR, one entry per CDR3 protein. This table has some 300,000 distinct CDR3 sequences, roughly 9% appearing once. The sample was CD4+ T cells sorted from PBMCs, taken 5 days after the yellow fever booster vaccination. Receptors were obtained from a man younger than 30 who received the YFV17D yellow fever vaccine.

The chain couples TRBV5-1 to TRBJ1-6; possible D gene TRBD1, 5 bases. V shed 4 bases and J shed 11 bases, with 16 bases lying between them. The CDR3 spans 14 residues. Germline-derived CDR1 and CDR2 are SGHRS and YFSETQ. The CDR3 coding sequence is TGCGCCAGCAGCCCTCAAAACACGGGGCCACCCCTCCACTTT. This translates into CASSPQNTGPPLHF.

This clonotype has just a few counts. This chain joins TRBV20-1 and TRBJ1-2, with no clear D. Trimming left V 6 bases short and J 8 bases short, with 19 bases between. Germline-derived CDR1 and CDR2 are DFQATT and SNEGSKA (reference sequence). The CDR3 consists of 13 residues. The CDR3 loop reads CSADPIGLGGYTF. The CDR3 DNA is TGCAGTGCCGACCCCATCGGGTTGGGAGGCTACACCTTC.

This clonotype appeared many times. The chain combines TRBV6-2 or TRBV6-3 with TRBJ2-7, with 8 positions matching TRBD1. Germline values: CDR1 MNHEY, CDR2 SVGEGT. The CDR3 covers 15 residues. The junction had 5 bases not matched to a gene; V was cut back by 2 bases and J by 2 bases. CDR3 coding DNA: TGTGCCAGCAGTTACCCCGGACAGGGAGCCTACGAGCAGTACTTC. Protein sequence: CASSYPGQGAYEQYF.

The chain recombines TRBV5-6 with TRBJ2-3, with TRBD1 as a possible D gene (6 bases). Trimming pared 1 base from V and 3 bases from J, leaving 9 bases between. Per the germline V gene, CDR1 is SGHDT and CDR2 is YYEEEE. This CDR3 contains 14 residues. The CDR3 sequence: CASSLSQGTDTQYF. CDR3 nucleotide sequence: TGTGCCAGCAGCTTGTCTCAGGGGACAGATACGCAGTATTTT.

The chain recombines TRBV29-1 with TRBJ1-2; D might be TRBD1 (6 bases). The CDR3 extends over 12 amino acids. The germline V gene has CDR1 SQVTM and CDR2 ANQGSEA. CDR3 amino acids: CTFRTGTSGYTF. CDR3 in DNA: TGCACCTTCAGAACCGGGACATCCGGCTACACCTTC.

This clonotype was found a few times. The chain joins TRBV7-7 to TRBJ2-2; 9 bases are a match to TRBD1. The CDR3 is 16 amino acids. Germline values: CDR1 SSHAT, CDR2 FNYEAQ (reference sequence). The junction had 6 bases not matched to a gene; V was cut back by 1 base and J by 6 bases. The CDR3 nucleotides read TGTGCCAGCAGCTTAGAGGGACAGGGTGACGCCGGGGAGCTGTTTTTT. Protein product: CASSLEGQGDAGELFF. The variable domain in full, completed from reference TRBV7-7 and TRBJ2-2, reads GAGVSQSPRYKVTKRGQDVTLRCDPISSHATLYWYQQALGQGPEFLTYFNYEAQPDKSGLPSDRFSAERPEGSISTLTIQRTEQRDSAMYRCASSLEGQGDAGELFFGEGSRLTVL.

This clonotype was seen repeatedly, ten times or more. The chain combines TRBV4-3 with TRBJ1-5; D is unclear. Germline assignment: CDR1 LGHNA and CDR2 YSLEER. V lost 0 bases to trimming and J lost 4 bases, with 7 bases between them. The CDR3 has 14 residues. DNA for the CDR3: TGCGCCAGCAGCCAAGATAGCAGAAATCAGCCCCAGCATTTT. This codes for CASSQDSRNQPQHF.

V and J are TRBV6-1 and TRBJ2-1; the D call may be TRBD1 or TRBD2 (6 bases each). CDR1 is MNHNS, CDR2 SASEGT, per germline. The CDR3 extends over 15 amino acids. Trimming shortened V by 4 bases and J by 2 bases, and 12 bases separated the two germline ends. The CDR3 DNA sequence: TGTGCCAGCAGTGCAACGAGGGGGGCCTACAATGAGCAGTTCTTC. Protein product: CASSATRGAYNEQFF.

V gene TRBV6-2 or TRBV6-3 combines with J gene TRBJ2-5; TRBD1 is a possible D gene (5 bases). CDR3 length equals 15 residues. V shed 2 bases and J shed 5 bases, with 15 bases lying between them. Per germline, CDR1 MNHEY and CDR2 SVGEGT. The CDR3 is CASSYPSKGFETQYF. As DNA, the CDR3 is TGTGCCAGCAGTTACCCTTCCAAGGGGTTCGAGACCCAGTACTTC.

The chain is built from TRBV12-3 or TRBV12-4 and TRBJ2-3; no definite D call. Between the trimmed V and J ends, which lost 3 bases and 3 bases, there was a span of 13 bases. This CDR3 region has 15 residues. The CDR3, as DNA: TGTGCCAGCAGTTTTTCGGCAGGCAGAACAGATACGCAGTATTTT. Protein product: CASSFSAGRTDTQYF.

This clonotype was counted at least ten times. V and J are TRBV15 and TRBJ1-2, with unresolved D. The CDR3 runs to 14 residues. V lost 1 base, J lost 1 base, and 7 bases lay in between. Germline V gives CDR1 LNHNV, CDR2 YYDKDF (reference sequence). The CDR3 protein is CATSRAGFNYGYTF. In nucleotides, the CDR3 is TGTGCCACCAGCAGAGCCGGCTTTAACTATGGCTACACCTTC.

This sequence joins TRBV24-1 and TRBJ2-3; D unresolved. The V gene lost 4 bases and the J gene lost 3 bases, with 7 bases spanning the gap. Germline CDR1 and CDR2: KGHDR and SFDVKD. The CDR3 runs to 13 residues. The DNA for the CDR3 is TGTGCCACCAGTGACCCGCCAACAGATACGCAGTATTTT. This encodes CATSDPPTDTQYF.

Only a few counts were recorded for this clonotype. The chain is built from TRBV9 and TRBJ1-2, with D maybe TRBD1 (5 bases). Germline V gene lookup returns CDR1 SGDLS and CDR2 YYNGEE. The CDR3 loop spans 14 amino acids. V was clipped by 0 bases and J by 3 bases, with 9 bases between them. The CDR3 sequence: CASSVAGLHYGYTF. CDR3 sequence (DNA): TGTGCCAGCAGCGTAGCAGGGTTGCACTATGGCTACACCTTC.